The subject of this entry is one T cell receptor (beta chain). The antigen remains unidentified. The CDR3 loop spans 15 amino acids. The V gene's germline CDR1 is MNHEY and CDR2 SMNVEV (reference sequence). The ends lost 2 bases at V and 1 base at J; junction bases unmatched: 2. This record belongs to a study of cytomegalovirus exposure and HLA in healthy donors. Study-wide results and caveats: HLA allele associations emerged for under 20,000 TCR beta sequences in a later analysis, at 0.05 false discovery rate. When analyzed later, a missense DCLRE1C variant was found to be linked to TCR beta V- and J-gene trimming.

PCR was performed using 60 Vbeta and 13 Jbeta primers. Per the study methods: An analysis that came later counted tens of millions of unique TCR beta chains, around 12 million shared. Here immunoSEQ multiplex PCR was the method, and the copy in TCRdb shows in-frame clones only, minus some. V, J and clone size derive from that table, while D and trimming were established from the DNA sequence. The data show some 150,000 clones, 70% to 80% seen once. The V and J genes are TRBV27 and TRBJ2-1, with TRBD2 matching over 7 bases. This TCR came from a man in his fifties in good health and CMV-seropositive. Sequencing was performed on PBMCs. Here the CDR3 reads CASSLMRESYNEQFF. As DNA, the CDR3 is TGTGCCAGCAGTTTAATGCGGGAGTCCTACAATGAGCAGTTCTTC.